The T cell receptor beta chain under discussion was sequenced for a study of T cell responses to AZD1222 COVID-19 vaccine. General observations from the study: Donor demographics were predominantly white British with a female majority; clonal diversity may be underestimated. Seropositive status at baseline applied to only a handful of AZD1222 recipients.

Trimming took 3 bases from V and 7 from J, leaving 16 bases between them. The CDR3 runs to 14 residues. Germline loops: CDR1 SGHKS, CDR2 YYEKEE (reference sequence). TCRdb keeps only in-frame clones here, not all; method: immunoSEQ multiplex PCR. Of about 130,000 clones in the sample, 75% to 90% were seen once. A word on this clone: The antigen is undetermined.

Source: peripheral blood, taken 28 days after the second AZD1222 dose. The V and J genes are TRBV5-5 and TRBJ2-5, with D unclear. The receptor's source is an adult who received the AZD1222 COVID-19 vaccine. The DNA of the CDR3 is TGTGCCAGCAGCTACGAGACATCCCGGGCGACCCAGTACTTC. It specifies CASSYETSRATQYF.